This T cell receptor (beta chain) is drawn from a study of OX40 agonist ivuxolimab in advanced cancers. Assay used: immunoSEQ multiplex PCR; TCRdb lists only in-frame clones, some missing. The data contain 25,000 or so clones, roughly 73% of them singletons. Study results and caveats: Expanded peripheral T cell antigen specificity was not determined.

V dropped 1 base and J dropped 8; count of bases not matched to a gene: 9. The V gene's germline CDR1 is SGHAT and CDR2 FQNNGV. This CDR3 is 17 amino acids long. Notes on this clone: Its antigen is not identified.

The chain has TRBV11-2 and TRBJ2-4; 12 bases match TRBD1. The source material was CD4+ or CD8+ T cells sorted from blood, sampled in a trial of the OX40 agonist ivuxolimab. The sequence was obtained from an adult with an advanced solid tumor such as melanoma, head and neck, liver or kidney cancer. CDR3 sequence: CASSLVSGQGAGDIQYF. The CDR3 DNA sequence: TGTGCCAGCAGCTTAGTCTCGGGACAGGGGGCAGGGGACATTCAGTACTTC.